This T cell receptor beta chain was captured in a study of cytomegalovirus exposure and HLA in healthy donors. Study at large: Samples from HLA-typed donors yielded around 85 million unique TCRs in an early data release. Findings and caveats of the study: Later analysis indicated greater clonal expansion among HLA-associated TCR beta chains than among equally common other chains. Later on, an analysis tied 15,000 to 20,000 TCR beta sequences to HLA alleles at 0.05 false discovery rate.

The primer mix had 60 Vbeta and 13 Jbeta primers. Using immunoSEQ multiplex PCR, the repertoire was profiled, and TCRdb retains in-frame clones only, with some absent. Among around 300,000 clones listed, around 65% were seen once. About this clone: Its cognate antigen is unknown.

The sample consisted of PBMCs. The source of this sequence is a female donor in good health and CMV-seronegative.

The CDR3 nucleotides read TGTGCCAGCAGTTTACGGCCCTTTGCCCGTCTAACGGGACTAGCGGCCCCCGAGCAGTACTTC. Its protein is CASSLRPFARLTGLAAPEQYF. The chain carries TRBV28 and TRBJ2-7; 11 nucleotides line up with TRBD2. V gave up 2 bases and J gave up 6 bases; unmatched junction bases: 24. CDR1 MDHEN and CDR2 SYDVKM come from the germline V gene. This CDR3 has 21 amino acids.